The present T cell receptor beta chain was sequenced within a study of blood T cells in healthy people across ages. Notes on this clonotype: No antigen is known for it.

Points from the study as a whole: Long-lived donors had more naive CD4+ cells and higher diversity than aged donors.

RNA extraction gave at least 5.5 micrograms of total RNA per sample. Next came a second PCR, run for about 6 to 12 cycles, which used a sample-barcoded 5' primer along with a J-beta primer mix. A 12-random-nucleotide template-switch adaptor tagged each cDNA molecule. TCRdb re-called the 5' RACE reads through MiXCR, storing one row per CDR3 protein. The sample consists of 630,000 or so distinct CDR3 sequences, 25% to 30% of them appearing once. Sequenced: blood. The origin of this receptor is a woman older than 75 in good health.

The CDR3 DNA follows: TGTGCCAGCAGCCAAAGAAGGGGACTTTACAATGAGCAGTTCTTC. Encoded protein: CASSQRRGLYNEQFF. The V call is TRBV4-2, the J call TRBJ2-1; D perhaps matches TRBD2 (6 bases). In germline, CDR1 is LGHNA, CDR2 YNFKEQ. CDR3 length: 15 amino acids. V lost 2 bases and J lost 4, with 12 bases in between.